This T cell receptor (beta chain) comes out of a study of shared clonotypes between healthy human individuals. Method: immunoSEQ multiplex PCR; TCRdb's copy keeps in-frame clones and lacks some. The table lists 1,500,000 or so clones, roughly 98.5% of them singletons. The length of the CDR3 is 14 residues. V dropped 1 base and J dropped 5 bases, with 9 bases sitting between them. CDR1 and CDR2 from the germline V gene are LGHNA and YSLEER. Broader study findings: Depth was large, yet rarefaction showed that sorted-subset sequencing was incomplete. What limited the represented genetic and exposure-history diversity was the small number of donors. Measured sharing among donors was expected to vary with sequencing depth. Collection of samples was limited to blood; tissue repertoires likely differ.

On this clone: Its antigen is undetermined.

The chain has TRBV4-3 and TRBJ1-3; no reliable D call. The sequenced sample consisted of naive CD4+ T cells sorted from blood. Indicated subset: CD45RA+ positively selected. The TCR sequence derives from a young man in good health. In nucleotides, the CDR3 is TGCGCCAGCAGCCAAGGATTATGGCGAAACACCATATATTTT. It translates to CASSQGLWRNTIYF.